Below, 23 T cell receptor beta chains from the same sample are listed, as sequenced in a study of T-cell reconstitution after alpha-beta-depleted transplantation in children. Unique molecular identifiers were incorporated during preparation of the TCRbeta library. TCRdb re-analysed the PCR reads in MiXCR, keeping a single row per CDR3 protein. Of about 98,000 distinct CDR3 sequences listed, around 22% are singletons. The starting material was PBMCs, obtained before TCRalphabeta/CD19-depleted stem cell transplant. These TCRs come from a boy aged 2 to 10 with acute lymphoblastic leukemia, due to receive a stem cell transplant.

The chain uses TRBV4-1 and TRBJ2-5; D is undetermined. Trimming shortened V by 4 bases and J by 5 bases, and 20 bases separated the two germline ends. The CDR3 has 16 residues. Germline values: CDR1 MGHRA, CDR2 YSYEKL. The CDR3 DNA sequence: TGCGCCAGCAGCCTCACCGGGCCCCTCCCTGGCGAGACCCAGTACTTC. This sequence encodes CASSLTGPLPGETQYF.

The chain employs TRBV20-1 and TRBJ2-2; 11 bases align to TRBD2. The CDR3 runs to 14 residues. The germline CDR1 and CDR2 sequences are DFQATT and SNEGSKA (reference sequence). Losses at the gene ends were 6 bases for V and 4 bases for J; bases not matched to a gene: 4. The CDR3 nucleotides read TGCAGTGCACCTAGCGGGGGGTCCACCGGGGAGCTGTTTTTT. Amino acids: CSAPSGGSTGELFF.

This clonotype was picked up a small number of times. V gene TRBV12-3 or TRBV12-4 combines with J gene TRBJ1-1, with 8 bases identical to TRBD1. V trimming: 8 bases; J trimming: 4 bases; junction bases outside the gene matches: 6. The CDR3 consists of 13 residues. CDR3 in amino acids: CASRSTGVTEAFF. The CDR3 nucleotides are TGTGCCAGCCGCTCGACAGGGGTCACTGAAGCTTTCTTT.

The V gene is TRBV12-3 or TRBV12-4, the J gene TRBJ2-1; 8 bases agree with TRBD2. J gave up 6 bases and V 1 base, and 8 bases lay outside the gene matches. This CDR3 comprises 16 residues. The CDR3 nucleotides are TGTGCCAGCAGTTTAGGAACTAGCGGAGCGATCAATGAGCAGTTCTTC. This encodes CASSLGTSGAINEQFF.

At least ten counts were recorded for this clonotype. The CDR3 here is CASSLPPPTDTQYF. The CDR3 DNA follows: TGTGCCAGCAGCTTACCCCCCCCCACAGATACGCAGTATTTT. This chain joins TRBV7-9 and TRBJ2-3; D is undetermined. The germline CDR1 and CDR2 sequences are SEHNR and FQNEAQ (reference sequence). V was shortened by 2 bases and J by 2 bases, with 8 bases between the two germline ends. The length of the CDR3 is 14 residues.

This clonotype was counted a few times. The chain uses TRBV5-6 and TRBJ2-3, with D perhaps TRBD1 (6 bases). V was pared by 4 bases and J by 4 bases, with 10 bases between. This CDR3 is 13 amino acids long. The germline CDR1 and CDR2 sequences are SGHDT and YYEEEE. This CDR3 reads CASSRDRPDTQYF. The CDR3 region has the DNA TGTGCCAGCAGCCGAGACAGGCCAGATACGCAGTATTTT.

The count of this clonotype is one. Germline and junction disagree at one end, which may indicate a read error. The CDR3 DNA reads TGCTGTGCTACCCCGACTAGCGGAGGGGGGCAAGAGACCCAGTACTTC. Encoded protein: CCATPTSGGGQETQYF. The chain links TRBV20-1 to TRBJ2-5, with 9 bases lining up with TRBD2. CDR3 size: 16 residues. Germline loops: CDR1 DFQATT, CDR2 SNEGSKA (reference sequence).

This clonotype showed up just a few times. The V call is TRBV6-1, the J call TRBJ1-1; D uncertain. The CDR3 is made up of 17 amino acids. Between the trimmed V and J ends, which lost 0 bases and 8 bases, there was a span of 22 bases. In germline, CDR1 is MNHNS, CDR2 SASEGT. CDR3 bases: TGTGCCAGCAGTGAAGCACCGGCTGGTGTCCGAGGAGGGGAAGCTTTCTTT. It yields the protein CASSEAPAGVRGGEAFF.

This clonotype turned up a few times. CDR3 sequence reads: CASSLARAGVGADTQYF. The CDR3 DNA sequence: TGTGCCAGCAGCTTAGCGAGGGCAGGGGTAGGGGCAGATACGCAGTATTTT. The V call is TRBV7-8, the J call TRBJ2-3, with D tentatively TRBD1 (6 bases). Germline V gene lookup returns CDR1 SGHVS and CDR2 FQNEAQ. This CDR3 is built from 17 residues. V dropped 0 bases and J dropped 4 bases, with 17 bases sitting between them.

This chain links TRBV11-2 with TRBJ2-1; TRBD2 aligns across 9 bases. Germline CDR1 and CDR2: SGHAT and FQNNGV. The V and J ends lost 2 bases and 7 bases, in that order; junction bases with no gene match: 18. This CDR3 has 19 residues. The DNA for the CDR3 is TGTGCCAGCAGCTTACATCAAGGGCTAGCGGGAACGTCTAGGAATGAGCAGTTCTTC. It specifies CASSLHQGLAGTSRNEQFF.

V gene TRBV18 combines with J gene TRBJ2-1; tentatively, D is TRBD1 (6 bases). The CDR3 is 13 residues long. Trimming stripped 3 bases from V and 9 bases from J, with 12 bases between. Per the germline V gene, CDR1 is KGHSH and CDR2 is LQKENI. CDR3 DNA sequence: TGTGCCAGCTCACCGACTTTGGACAGTGAGCAGTTCTTC. This translates into CASSPTLDSEQFF.

This clonotype was counted between two and nine times. CDR3 sequence reads: CASSLERSGRSTDEQYF. CDR3 DNA sequence: TGTGCCAGCAGCTTAGAGCGAAGCGGGAGGAGTACCGACGAGCAGTACTTC. This chain connects TRBV7-2 to TRBJ2-7; 9 bases agree with TRBD2. The length of the CDR3 is 17 residues. The trim removed 1 base at V and 5 bases at J, leaving 12 bases unmatched. Germline lookup yields CDR1 SGHTA and CDR2 FQGNSA.

This clonotype was picked up a small number of times. The chain combines TRBV4-3 with TRBJ2-2; D is unresolved. Germline V gene lookup returns CDR1 LGHNA and CDR2 YSLEER. Trimming removed 0 bases from V and 4 bases from J, with 3 bases in between. The CDR3 contains 13 residues. CDR3 residues: CASSQETTGELFF. DNA of the CDR3: TGCGCCAGCAGCCAAGAAACCACCGGGGAGCTGTTTTTT.

The chain carries TRBV20-1 and TRBJ2-5; weak D call: TRBD1 (7 bases). V dropped 6 bases and J dropped 1 base, with 18 bases sitting between them. From germline, CDR1 is DFQATT and CDR2 SNEGSKA (reference sequence). The CDR3 has 15 amino acids. DNA for the CDR3: TGCAGTGCCCCAGTCGCAGGGGGAGGCCAAGAGACCCAGTACTTC. Its translation is CSAPVAGGGQETQYF.

This clonotype was observed a handful of times. This chain joins TRBV5-5 and TRBJ2-6; TRBD2 is a possible D gene (7 bases). V lost 4 bases and J 5 bases, leaving 16 bases between the germline ends. The CDR3 totals 16 residues. Per germline, CDR1 SGHKS and CDR2 YYEKEE (reference sequence). CDR3 in DNA: TGTGCCAGCAGCGTAGGGGGGGACATCCGGGCCAACGTCCTGACTTTC. Translating it yields CASSVGGDIRANVLTF.

V is TRBV28 and J is TRBJ1-5; D is perhaps TRBD1 (5 bases). The CDR3 runs to 16 residues. Trimming pared 3 bases from V and 5 bases from J, leaving 17 bases between. Germline CDR1 reads MDHEN; CDR2 reads SYDVKM. CDR3: CASSLGHTLMHQPQHF. DNA for the CDR3: TGTGCCAGCAGTTTGGGGCATACACTGATGCATCAGCCCCAGCATTTT.

This clonotype was counted between two and nine times. The rearrangement links TRBV5-5 to TRBJ1-1; 7 nucleotides agree with TRBD1. This CDR3 comprises 15 residues. V lost 0 bases to trimming and J lost 0 bases; unmatched junction nucleotides: 2. Per the germline V gene, CDR1 is SGHKS and CDR2 is YYEKEE (reference sequence). CDR3 residues: CASSLAGQLNTEAFF. CDR3 nucleotide sequence: TGTGCCAGCAGCTTGGCGGGACAGTTGAACACTGAAGCTTTCTTT.

This chain connects TRBV2 to TRBJ2-2; 8 nucleotides line up with TRBD2. CDR1 and CDR2 (germline): SNHLY, FYNNEI. The CDR3 runs 16 residues. The V and J ends lost 5 bases and 1 base, in that order; junction bases with no gene match: 6. CDR3 nucleotides: TGTGCCAGCAGTACACTAGCGGCCATGAACACCGGGGAGCTGTTTTTT. It encodes CASSTLAAMNTGELFF.

The chain employs TRBV15 and TRBJ2-1; D unresolved. Looked up from germline, CDR1 is LNHNV and CDR2 is YYDKDF (reference sequence). The V end lost 4 bases, the J end lost 5 bases, and 3 bases lay between the germline ends. The CDR3 is 11 residues long. The CDR3 reads CATSKDNEQFF. DNA for the CDR3: TGTGCCACCAGCAAAGACAATGAGCAGTTCTTC. Combining the CDR3 with reference TRBV15 and TRBJ2-1 gives the whole variable domain DAMVIQNPRYQVTQFGKPVTLSCSQTLNHNVMYWYQQKSSQAPKLLFHYYDKDFNNEADTPDNFQSRRPNTSFCFLDIRSPGLGDTAMYLCATSKDNEQFFGPGTRLTVL.

This clonotype was counted only a few times. This chain connects TRBV28 to TRBJ2-7; possible D gene TRBD1, 5 bases. This CDR3 contains 15 residues. V was cut by 4 bases and J by 0 bases, with 13 bases left in between. CDR1 is MDHEN and CDR2 is SYDVKM in the germline V gene. DNA for the CDR3: TGTGCCAGCAGTTCGGTCGACAGAAGCTCCTACGAGCAGTACTTC. It specifies CASSSVDRSSYEQYF.

CDR3 residues: CASSLLAGRGDTQYF. The CDR3 region has the DNA TGTGCCAGCAGCCTACTAGCGGGACGTGGAGATACGCAGTATTTT. This chain links TRBV27 with TRBJ2-3; 10 bases fit TRBD2. Trimming at V came to 6 bases and at J to 5 bases, leaving 8 bases not matched to a gene. The CDR3 sequence is 15 residues long. Germline CDR1 reads MNHEY; CDR2 reads SMNVEV (reference sequence).

The sample holds a few counts of this clonotype. The chain combines TRBV7-2 with TRBJ1-6, with a weak D call TRBD1 (5 bases). The germline V and J ends were trimmed by 6 bases and 14 bases, with 17 bases remaining between them. This CDR3 has 13 residues. Germline CDR1 reads SGHTA; CDR2 reads FQGNSA. The CDR3 bases are TGTGCCAGCAGAGGACTGGGGGAGCTAACCCTCCACTTT. Translated: CASRGLGELTLHF.

This chain links TRBV4-3 with TRBJ1-5, with D perhaps TRBD1 (5 bases). This CDR3 region has 13 residues. Germline loops: CDR1 LGHNA, CDR2 YSLEER. The ends were cut back, 1 base at V and 6 bases at J, with 7 bases in the middle. The CDR3 sequence: CASSQGGRQPQHF. As DNA, the CDR3 is TGCGCCAGCAGCCAAGGGGGACGTCAGCCCCAGCATTTT.